Listed here are 3 T cell receptor beta chains from one sample, sequenced in a study of blood T cell repertoires in COVID-19. Sequenced by immunoSEQ multiplex PCR; TCRdb stores in-frame clones only, minus some. Of under 300,000 clones in the sample, approximately 86% were seen once. Sequencing was done on a sample of PBMCs or T cells enriched from blood (not recorded which). These receptors all come from a woman aged 40 to 50 with acute COVID-19.

The chain employs TRBV6-1 and TRBJ1-2, with a possible D match to TRBD1 (6 bases). CDR1 is MNHNS and CDR2 is SASEGT in the germline V gene. Trimming cost V 0 bases and J 4 bases, with 24 bases left between them. This CDR3 has 19 residues. The CDR3 DNA is TGTGCCAGCAGTGAAGCGCTACGAGACGGGGGGGCCCCCCTCTATGGCTACACCTTC. Protein product: CASSEALRDGGAPLYGYTF.

The chain uses TRBV9 and TRBJ2-7; 10 nucleotides agree with TRBD2. Germline V gene lookup returns CDR1 SGDLS and CDR2 YYNGEE. The V gene end was trimmed by 3 bases and the J gene end by 0 bases; junction bases not matched to a gene: 9. The CDR3 is 17 residues long. As DNA, the CDR3 is TGTGCCAGCAGCGCAAACCTCCTAGCGGGGGACTCCTACGAGCAGTACTTC. It encodes CASSANLLAGDSYEQYF.

This sequence joins TRBV7-8 and TRBJ2-4; 16 positions agree with TRBD2. V shed 1 base, J shed 0 bases, and the junction held 9 bases outside the gene matches. Looked up from germline, CDR1 is SGHVS and CDR2 is FQNEAQ. The CDR3 sequence is 21 residues long. The CDR3 DNA reads as TGTGCCAGCAGCTTAGAGTTCGGGACTAGCGGGAGGGCCTTAGCCAAAAACATTCAGTACTTC. Its protein product is CASSLEFGTSGRALAKNIQYF.